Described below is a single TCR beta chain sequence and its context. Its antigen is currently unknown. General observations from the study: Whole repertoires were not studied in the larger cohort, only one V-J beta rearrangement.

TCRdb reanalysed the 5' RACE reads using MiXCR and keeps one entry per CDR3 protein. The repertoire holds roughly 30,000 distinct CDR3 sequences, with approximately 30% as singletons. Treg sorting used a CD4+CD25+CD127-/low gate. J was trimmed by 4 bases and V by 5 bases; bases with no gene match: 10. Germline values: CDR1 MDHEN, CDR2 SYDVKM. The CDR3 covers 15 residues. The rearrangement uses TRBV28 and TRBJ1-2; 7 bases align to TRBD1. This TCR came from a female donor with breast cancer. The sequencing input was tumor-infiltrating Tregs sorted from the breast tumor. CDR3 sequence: CASSPSQQGIYGYTF. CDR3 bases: TGTGCCAGCAGTCCAAGCCAACAGGGGATCTATGGCTACACCTTC.